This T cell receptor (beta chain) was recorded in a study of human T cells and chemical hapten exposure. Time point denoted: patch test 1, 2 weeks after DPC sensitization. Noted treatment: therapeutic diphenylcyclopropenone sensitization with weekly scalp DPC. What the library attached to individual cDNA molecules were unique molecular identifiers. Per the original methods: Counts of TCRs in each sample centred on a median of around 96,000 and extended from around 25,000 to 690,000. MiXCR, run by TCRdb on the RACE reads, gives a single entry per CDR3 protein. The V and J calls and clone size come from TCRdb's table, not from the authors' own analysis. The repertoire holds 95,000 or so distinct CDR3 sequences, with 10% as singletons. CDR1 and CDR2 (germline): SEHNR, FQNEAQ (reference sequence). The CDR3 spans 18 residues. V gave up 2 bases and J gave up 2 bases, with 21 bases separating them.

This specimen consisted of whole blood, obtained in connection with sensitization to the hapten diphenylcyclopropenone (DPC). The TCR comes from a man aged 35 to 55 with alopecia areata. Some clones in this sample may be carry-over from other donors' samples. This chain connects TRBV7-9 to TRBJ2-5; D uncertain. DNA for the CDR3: TGTGCCAGCAGCTTATCGGGCAGGTCAACCACACAGCAAGAGACCCAGTACTTC. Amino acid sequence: CASSLSGRSTTQQETQYF.